This T cell receptor (beta chain) was observed in a study of cytomegalovirus exposure and HLA in healthy donors. The study's findings and limits: Relative to the roughly 700-donor mean, N-insertions were reportedly fewer in an Asian-associated ancestry cluster in a later analysis. A few chains linked to CMV were shown in vitro to be specific for CMV antigens. An apparent linkage of common viral pathogens to several of the most significant clusters emerged in a later analysis.

V was pared by 7 bases and J by 6 bases, with 12 bases of the junction left unmatched. The CDR3 totals 13 residues. Germline loops: CDR1 SQVTM, CDR2 ANQGSEA. Comments on this clone: Its antigen is not known.

The PCR had 60 Vbeta and 13 Jbeta primers. Libraries were prepared by immunoSEQ multiplex PCR; TCRdb keeps only in-frame clonotypes and omits some of them. This table holds approximately 140,000 clones, 70% to 80% found once. This sequence was found in a human donor in good health. The chain combines TRBV29-1 with TRBJ2-7; TRBD1 matches at 7 bases. Sequencing was performed on PBMCs. The CDR3 DNA reads as TGCAGCGGAAATACAGGGGTTTCCGGCGAGCAGTACTTC. Encoded protein: CSGNTGVSGEQYF.